This T cell receptor (beta chain) was identified during a study of shared clonotypes between healthy human individuals (dated by TCRdb to about 2020). With regard to the full study: The cohort comprised a couple of women and three men aged 18 to 49 years. To estimate repertoire size and how much clonotype sharing occurs between individuals, the study deeply sequenced the blood TCR repertoires of about five healthy adults. Each donor's leukapheresis produced roughly between roughly 0.94 and 9.5 billion PBMCs. For each donor, CD4 naive and CD4 memory were each run on three plates, CD8 naive on two plates, and CD8 memory on one plate. Different laboratories and diverse techniques were used to prepare libraries and sequence TCR repertoires, to increase sequencing depth and limit assay-specific biases. On the study overall, not on this receptor specifically: Compared with non-shared clonotypes, the clonotypes found in all four sorted-subset donors had higher generation probabilities. Even with the large sequencing depth, rarefaction of the sorted-subset datasets indicated that sequencing was incomplete. Only blood was sampled, and tissue TCR repertoires likely differ from those in blood. Pairwise subsampling indicated that sequencing depth was expected to affect the degree of clonotype sharing among donors. The genetic and exposure-history diversity represented was limited by the small number of donors. When a few donors were compared, the shared fraction of clonotypes was about 5% for naive CD4, around 3.6% for naive CD8, 2.3% for memory CD4, and roughly 0.4% for memory CD8. Estimated clonotype richness was generally larger for naive than for memory subsets.

Healthy HIV-negative adults with no recently reported acute infections or vaccinations were included as donors. All donors were Caucasian adults living in Nashville, Tennessee, USA. Magnetic negative selection was used to enrich CD4+ T cells, after which naive cells were positively selected on CD45RA and the negative fraction became the memory subset. Blood was collected by leukapheresis, and PBMCs were isolated by Ficoll-Histopaque density gradient centrifugation and then cryopreserved in liquid nitrogen vapor phase. Analytical flow cytometry was used to check the purity and quantity of every magnetically sorted T cell population. Genomic DNA was isolated from each sorted fraction and quantified by UV absorbance on a Nanodrop 2000c. Using the deep immunoSEQ assay, multiplex PCR amplified TCR CDR3 regions from genomic DNA. For each cell subset, the extracted genomic DNA was distributed evenly across all wells of several immunoSEQ 96-well plates, and each plate served as one replicate. For sorted subsets, each replicate PCR was loaded with about 0.2 ug genomic DNA, equivalent to 25,000 to 30,000 T cell genomes. Purified libraries were measured with a Qubit 3.0 fluorometer, size-checked on a Bioanalyzer 2100, and measured again with the KAPA Library Quantification kit. Each immunoSEQ 96-well plate was sequenced on its own single-read 150-cycle Illumina NextSeq 550 flow cell. The paper's data handling went like this. The immunoSEQ output contained only junctional sequences without quality scores, so filtering could not match that applied to full-length reads. To assign V/J genes and CDR3, sequences were annotated against IMGT germline references using PyIR, a Python wrapper for IgBLAST v1.9. Reads were filtered out if the reads had weak V/J assignments (E-value above 1e-6), no CDR3, stop codons, out-of-frame junctions, or ambiguous translated residues. A V3J clonotype was defined by an identical inferred V gene, J gene, and CDR3 amino acid sequence. Percentage overlap between repertoires was calculated by dividing the number of shared unique clonotypes by the size of the smaller repertoire. RTK rarefaction, the Chao1 estimator, and Recon v2.1 estimates of unobserved clonotypes were used to assess repertoire richness. Generation probabilities were computed with OLGA for all TCRbeta clonotypes obtained by the gDNA method from four donors. Imported from immuneACCESS, the table was reduced by TCRdb to in-frame sequences with V and J called. These copies leave out some clones; in studies compared against another copy, an unresolved V gene accounts for under half, and the cause of the remainder is not known. V and J calls and clone size follow that table, whereas D and trimming were derived from the DNA. Present in this sample are 2 million to 2.5 million clones, approximately 95% of which were seen just once. The ten largest clones represent 0.13% of the sample.

At the junction V is shortened by 0 bases and J by 1 base, with 6 bases in between. The CDR3 measures 14 amino acids from cysteine to phenylalanine. Solely the CDR3 DNA is kept, with 42 bases framed from the first base. CDR1 and CDR2 are read off the germline V gene (reference sequence) as SGHAT and FQDESV. Remarks on this clone: The target of this receptor is not known. No much larger clonotype is one base removed from it; base qualities were not supplied.

The sequencing sample was made of naive CD4+ T cells sorted from blood. The sample's cell subset or site label, in plain terms: CD45RA+ positively selected. The TCR originated in a man aged 18 to 30 in good health. The chain couples TRBV11-1 to TRBJ1-1; too little of a D gene remains to name it. The DNA sequence is given as TGTGCCAGCAGCTTAGCTGCTACGAACACTGAAGCTTTCTTT. Its translation is CASSLAATNTEAFF.